The entry below describes one T cell receptor (beta chain). The data were obtained in a study of blood T cell repertoires in COVID-19. Across the study: Samples taken during acute and convalescent COVID-19 were collected in the United States, Italy and Spain. PBMCs, B-cell-depleted T cells, or T cells were the source of the cDNA or gDNA that made up the material.

Authors' data handling: Amplification of reference gene primers provided the estimated nucleated cell counts. Libraries were prepared by immunoSEQ multiplex PCR; TCRdb keeps only in-frame clonotypes and omits some of them. The D gene and trimming were derived from the DNA, and the V and J assignments and clone size from that table. Among 100,000 to 120,000 clones, about nine tenths were seen once, and the ten largest hold roughly 2.5%. The CDR3 is 15 residues long. V was pared by 0 bases and J by 1 base, with 9 bases between. Germline assignment: CDR1 SGHVS and CDR2 FNYEAQ. Sequencing was done on a sample of peripheral blood. The chain combines TRBV7-6 with TRBJ1-1; no clear D. This TCR was recovered from a human donor in a cohort sampled during active COVID-19. The CDR3 is CASSLAGNQNTEAFF. CDR3 DNA: TGTGCCAGCAGCTTAGCCGGTAATCAGAACACTGAAGCTTTCTTT.